The rows below give T cell receptor beta chains drawn from one sample of a study of CD8 T cells in Susac syndrome. TCRdb itself ran the immunoSEQ multiplex PCR reads through MiXCR, one entry per CDR3 protein. The data hold approximately 100,000 distinct CDR3 sequences, with around 92% observed a single time. Sequenced: CD8+ T cells from PBMCs. These receptors were taken from a human donor in good health. Each CDR3 is given with its conserved first and last residue. Fields, in order: J gene, D gene, CDR3 length, clone size, V gene, CDR3 protein, CDR3 DNA. The D gene is left open where the match is weak. Rows give clone size only sometimes, using once, few, many, or a class for an expanded clone.

>TRBJ1-1|.|14|.|TRBV12-3/TRBV12-4
CASSLATSTTEAFF
TGTGCCAGCAGTTTAGCGACGTCTACAACTGAAGCTTTCTTT
>TRBJ1-2|.|15|.|TRBV28
CASTFLGGQNYGYTF
TGTGCCAGCACTTTCCTGGGGGGCCAAAACTATGGCTACACCTTC
>TRBJ2-7|TRBD2|14|few|TRBV20-1
CSARLAGGPYEQYF
TGCAGTGCTCGCCTAGCGGGGGGACCCTACGAGCAGTACTTC
>TRBJ1-1|.|11|.|TRBV20-1
CSAPTQGLAFF
TGCAGTGCCCCGACTCAGGGATTAGCTTTCTTT
>TRBJ1-1|.|14|.|TRBV28
CASSPVGRGTEAFF
TGTGCCAGCAGTCCGGTGGGGCGCGGGACTGAAGCTTTCTTT
>TRBJ2-1|.|13|.|TRBV2
CAWLEGEYNEQFF
TGTGCCTGGCTAGAGGGAGAGTACAATGAGCAGTTCTTC
>TRBJ1-1|TRBD1|11|.|TRBV29-1
CSEAQGLEAFF
TGCAGCGAAGCACAGGGGCTTGAAGCTTTCTTT
>TRBJ2-3|TRBD1|14|.|TRBV12-3/TRBV12-4
CASSGQVRMYTQYF
TGTGCCAGCTCCGGACAGGTTAGAATGTATACGCAGTATTTT
>TRBJ2-2|.|15|.|TRBV6-5
CASSYLQTNTGELFF
TGTGCCAGCAGTTACTTACAGACGAACACCGGGGAGCTGTTTTTT
>TRBJ2-1|TRBD2|16|.|TRBV29-1
CSALGLAGEGYNEQFF
TGCAGCGCACTCGGACTAGCGGGAGAGGGGTACAATGAGCAGTTCTTC
>TRBJ1-1|.|13|.|TRBV7-3
CASSSLHGGVAFF
TGTGCCAGCAGCTCCCTCCACGGAGGGGTAGCTTTCTTT
>TRBJ2-1|.|13|.|TRBV25-1
CASSQQDRDRRFF
TGTGCCAGCAGTCAACAGGACCGGGACCGACGGTTCTTC